This record covers a single T cell receptor (beta chain). Its antigen is not identified. With a much larger clone just one base away, this may be a read error. MiXCR, applied by TCRdb to the PCR reads, yields one record per CDR3 protein. The table has 40,000 to 65,000 distinct CDR3 sequences, around 33% seen once; the top ten hold around 4%. The CDR3 length is 14 residues. The sample comes from a study of molecular identifiers for immune sequencing clone quantification. Study results and caveats: Jurkat TCR RNA spiked in from one cell could reportedly be detected among some 1 million naive cells.

Construction of naive CD8 libraries employed about 20,000 to 1,100,000 sorted cells together with 10%, 30% or 50% RNA. The chain couples TRBV12-3 or TRBV12-4 to TRBJ1-5; D remains unclear. This TCR was sampled from a human donor in good health. Some libraries in this study had Jurkat cell RNA spiked in. The specimen sequenced was naive CD8+ T cells from blood, with Jurkat cell RNA spiked in. The subset was: FACS-sorted CD8+CD4-CCR7+CD45RA+ naive T cells. The CDR3 protein is CASSLTINNQPQQF. The CDR3 DNA is TGTGCCAGCAGTCTCACGATCAACAATCAGCCCCAGCAATTT.